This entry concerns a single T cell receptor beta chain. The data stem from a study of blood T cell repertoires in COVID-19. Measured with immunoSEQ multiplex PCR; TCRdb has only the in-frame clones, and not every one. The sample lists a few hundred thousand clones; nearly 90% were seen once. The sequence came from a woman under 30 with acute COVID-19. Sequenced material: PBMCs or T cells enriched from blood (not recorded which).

CDR3 sequence: CASSLGAGQGSTEAFF. The CDR3 DNA sequence: TGTGCCAGCAGCTTAGGGGCCGGGCAGGGGAGCACTGAAGCTTTCTTT. The chain couples TRBV11-1 to TRBJ1-1; tentatively, D is TRBD1 (6 bases). Trimming pared 1 base from V and 4 bases from J, leaving 16 bases between. Germline V CDR1 and CDR2: SGHAT, FQDESV (reference sequence). The CDR3 totals 16 residues.